The T cell receptor beta chain described here comes from a study of T cells in Graves' hyperthyroidism and ophthalmopathy. Researchers took RNA transcripts and amplified the TCR beta CDR3 regions from them. Initially, a first-round RT-PCR of the TCR CDR3 employed the HTBI primer set. TCRdb analysed the multiplex PCR reads with MiXCR anew, one entry per CDR3 protein. The sample contains 300,000 to 350,000 distinct CDR3 sequences, around 16% of which appear only once. The sample holds many counts of this clonotype. The CDR3 has 15 amino acids. Germline-derived CDR1 and CDR2 are MGHRA and YSYEKL. V lost 8 bases and J 4 bases, leaving 21 bases between the germline ends. Patients were excluded because of uncontrolled infection, other autoimmune disease, pregnancy or lactation. The PBMCs had their origin in 7.5 to 10 ml of fresh peripheral blood.

J is TRBJ2-7 and V is TRBV4-1; tentatively, D is TRBD1 (6 bases). This TCR was recovered from a man aged 30-40 years with Graves' hyperthyroidism. The source material was blood. CDR3 DNA sequence: TGCGCCAGCCGACGGACGACAGGCTACCAGTACGAGCAGTACTTC. Translated: CASRRTTGYQYEQYF.